These 23 T cell receptor beta chains came from one sample sequenced in a study of blood T cells in healthy people across ages. For the second PCR, which ran for about 6 to 12 cycles, a sample-barcoded 5' primer and a J-beta primer mix were used. TCRdb re-derived calls from the 5' RACE reads in MiXCR, one entry per CDR3 protein. The table has roughly 700,000 distinct CDR3 sequences, about 52% seen once. Material: blood. These receptors all stem from an older woman in good health.

As for this clonotype: A much larger clonotype is one base distant, so this may be a read error. The chain is built from TRBV9 and TRBJ2-3, with D possibly called TRBD1 or TRBD2 (5 bases each). The CDR3 is made up of 14 amino acids. The germline V gene encodes CDR1 SGDLS and CDR2 YYNGEE. Here the CDR3 reads CAGSVGTGTDTQYF. The DNA of the CDR3 is TGTGCCGGCAGCGTAGGGACGGGCACAGATACGCAGTATTTT. The full variable domain, completed using reference TRBV9 and TRBJ2-3, is DSGVTQTPKHLITATGQRVTLRCSPRSGDLSVYWYQQSLDQGLQFLIQYYNGEERAKGNILERFSAQQFPDLHSELNLSSLELGDSALYFCAGSVGTGTDTQYFGPGTRLTVL.

The chain joins TRBV6-5 to TRBJ2-4; TRBD1 matches 10 bases. The J segment lost 5 bases and the V segment lost 6 bases, leaving 1 base of the junction unmatched. Germline V gene lookup returns CDR1 MNHEY and CDR2 SVGAGI. CDR3 length equals 13 residues. CDR3 sequence: CASSGTGENIQYF. The CDR3 DNA is TGTGCCAGCAGCGGGACAGGGGAAAACATTCAGTACTTC.

The rearrangement joins TRBV7-8 to TRBJ1-1; D is unclear. The ends were cut back, 1 base at V and 2 bases at J, with 14 bases in the middle. CDR1 is SGHVS, CDR2 FQNEAQ, per germline. This CDR3 comprises 16 residues. The CDR3 loop is CASSLGMRGGNTEAFF. CDR3 nucleotides: TGTGCCAGCAGCTTAGGGATGCGGGGAGGCAACACTGAAGCTTTCTTT.

Turning to this clonotype: Being one base from a much bigger clone, this may be a read error. This rearrangement joins TRBV29-1 to TRBJ2-5, with D maybe TRBD2 (6 bases). The V end lost 4 bases, the J end lost 11 bases, and 14 bases lay between the germline ends. The CDR3 runs to 11 residues. Germline V gene sequence: CDR1 SQVTM, CDR2 ANQGSEA. DNA of the CDR3: TGCAGCGTTGGTGAGGGGACTGAGCAGTACTTC. Protein sequence: CSVGEGTEQYF.

The genes are TRBV4-2 and TRBJ2-1, with D possibly TRBD2 on 5 matching bases. The CDR3 totals 17 residues. Trimming pared 0 bases from V and 0 bases from J, leaving 12 bases between. Germline V gene sequence: CDR1 LGHNA, CDR2 YNFKEQ. The CDR3 loop reads CASSQDLASPSYNEQFF. CDR3 coding DNA: TGTGCCAGCAGCCAAGACCTCGCTAGCCCCTCCTACAATGAGCAGTTCTTC.

There are a few counts of this clonotype. The V call is TRBV29-1, the J call TRBJ1-1; D perhaps matches TRBD1 (6 bases). V was shortened by 8 bases and J by 0 bases, with 13 bases between the two germline ends. The CDR3 totals 13 residues. Germline V gene sequence: CDR1 SQVTM, CDR2 ANQGSEA. CDR3: CSTRGWLNTEAFF. CDR3 sequence (DNA): TGCAGCACGAGGGGGTGGTTGAACACTGAAGCTTTCTTT.

The chain recombines TRBV12-3 or TRBV12-4 with TRBJ2-1; TRBD1 is a possible D gene (6 bases). This CDR3 has 12 residues. The ends were cut back, 5 bases at V and 10 bases at J, with 12 bases in the middle. CDR3 bases: TGTGCCAGCAGTCGACAGGTTCGCGAGCAGTTCTTC. Its protein product is CASSRQVREQFF.

This clonotype was seen once. The chain has TRBV4-3 and TRBJ2-5, with 12 bases fitting TRBD2. Germline values: CDR1 LGHNA, CDR2 YSLEER. V dropped 4 bases and J dropped 11; count of bases not matched to a gene: 17. The CDR3 runs to 17 residues. The chain's CDR3 is CASSRLGTSGRGNEQYF. The CDR3 DNA is TGCGCCAGCAGCCGGTTGGGGACTAGCGGGCGAGGGAATGAGCAGTACTTC.

This sequence joins TRBV20-1 and TRBJ2-3, with 9 bases fitting TRBD1. The J segment lost 5 bases and the V segment lost 3 bases, leaving 12 bases of the junction unmatched. This CDR3 region has 16 residues. The germline CDR1 and CDR2 sequences are DFQATT and SNEGSKA (reference sequence). For the CDR3, the DNA is TGCAGTGCTAGCCCCCTCCAGGGACAGGGAAAAGATACGCAGTATTTT. Residues: CSASPLQGQGKDTQYF.

A few counts support this clonotype. CDR3 loop: CASSKGDSGSYEQYF. The DNA for the CDR3 is TGTGCCAGCAGCAAGGGGGATTCGGGTTCCTACGAGCAGTACTTC. This chain links TRBV21-1 with TRBJ2-7; the table's TRBD1 call for D was not verified on the DNA. TRBV21-1 is reported as a pseudogene. The CDR3 is 15 residues long.

This clonotype was seen a handful of times. The chain has TRBV3-1 and TRBJ2-1, with a tentative D call TRBD1 (6 bases). V dropped 4 bases and J dropped 5 bases, with 12 bases sitting between them. Germline V CDR1 and CDR2: LGHDT, YNNKEL (reference sequence). The CDR3 runs to 14 residues. The CDR3 nucleotides read TGTGCCAGCAGCCCGGAGTGGACAGACAATGAGCAGTTCTTC. As protein: CASSPEWTDNEQFF.

The chain carries TRBV15 and TRBJ2-1; D unresolved. The CDR3 length is 14 residues. Germline V gene sequence: CDR1 LNHNV, CDR2 YYDKDF (reference sequence). V shed 0 bases and J shed 12 bases, with 15 bases lying between them. The DNA of the CDR3 is TGTGCCACCAGCAGAGAAATACCCGCGTACCGGCAGTTCTTC. Protein product: CATSREIPAYRQFF.

The chain is built from TRBV7-2 and TRBJ1-4; perhaps TRBD1 as D (6 bases). CDR1 is SGHTA and CDR2 is FQGNSA in the germline V gene. CDR3 size: 16 residues. The germline V and J ends were trimmed by 3 bases and 8 bases, with 19 bases remaining between them. The CDR3 coding sequence is TGTGCCAGCAGCTTGAACCCCAGGGGAAGACAAGAAAAACTGTTTTTT. Residues: CASSLNPRGRQEKLFF.

This clonotype came up once. This may arise from a read error, as a much more abundant clone is one base away. This chain uses TRBV2 with TRBJ2-7, with TRBD2 matching over 7 bases. Germline-derived CDR1 and CDR2 are SNHLY and FYNNEI. The CDR3 contains 13 residues. CDR3 bases: TGTGCCGGCAGCCCGGGAGGTCCCTACGAGCAGTACTTC. Translation: CAGSPGGPYEQYF. The full variable domain, completed using reference TRBV2 and TRBJ2-7, is EPEVTQTPSHQVTQMGQEVILRCVPISNHLYFYWYRQILGQKVEFLVSFYNNEISEKSEIFDDQFSVERPDGSNFTLKIRSTKLEDSAMYFCAGSPGGPYEQYFGPGTRLTVT.

This chain joins TRBV5-1 and TRBJ1-6; a possible D gene is TRBD1 (6 bases). The germline CDR1 and CDR2 sequences are SGHRS and YFSETQ. The CDR3 contains 15 residues. The V end lost 4 bases, the J end lost 8 bases, and 16 bases lay between the germline ends. The CDR3 spells CASSEDRSWDSPLHF. The CDR3 nucleotides are TGCGCCAGCAGCGAAGACAGGTCTTGGGATTCACCCCTCCACTTT.

V gene TRBV29-1 combines with J gene TRBJ2-7; TRBD1 aligns across 12 bases. This CDR3 is 14 amino acids long. The germline CDR1 and CDR2 sequences are SQVTM and ANQGSEA. V lost 6 bases and J lost 7; bases outside the gene matches: 10. CDR3 coding DNA: TGCAGCGTCTGGGGGGGACAGGGGGCAGATGAGCAGTACTTC. This codes for CSVWGGQGADEQYF.

The chain is built from TRBV18 and TRBJ2-3; D perhaps matches TRBD1 (6 bases). The CDR3 covers 16 residues. Germline CDR1 and CDR2: KGHSH and LQKENI. The V gene lost 3 bases and the J gene lost 5 bases, with 18 bases spanning the gap. CDR3 sequence reads: CASSPPSSRGIDTQYF. The CDR3, as DNA: TGTGCCAGCTCACCGCCTAGCTCGAGGGGGATAGATACGCAGTATTTT.

The chain employs TRBV29-1 and TRBJ2-6; D gene uncertain. CDR1 is SQVTM, CDR2 ANQGSEA, per germline. Trimming took 4 bases from V and 1 from J, leaving 5 bases between them. There are 13 residues in the CDR3. The CDR3 region is CSVAASGANVLTF. The CDR3 bases are TGCAGCGTTGCAGCGTCTGGGGCCAACGTCCTGACTTTC.

The chain joins TRBV5-1 to TRBJ2-3, with D possibly matching TRBD2 (6 bases). The germline V gene has CDR1 SGHRS and CDR2 YFSETQ. The CDR3 runs to 14 residues. The V and J ends lost 5 bases and 4 bases respectively, with 14 bases between them. CDR3 in amino acids: CASRSGEAADTQYF. Here the CDR3 DNA reads TGCGCCAGCAGGTCGGGAGAAGCGGCAGATACGCAGTATTTT.

The rearrangement joins TRBV4-2 to TRBJ2-1; D call uncertain. The CDR3 has 14 amino acids. The V gene's germline CDR1 is LGHNA and CDR2 YNFKEQ. Deletions cut 0 bases from V and 6 bases from J, with 9 bases between. The CDR3 reads CASSQDLGRNEQFF. The CDR3 DNA sequence: TGTGCCAGCAGCCAAGATTTAGGCCGCAATGAGCAGTTCTTC.

This sequence joins TRBV27 and TRBJ2-5; TRBD2 matches 7 bases. The J call is doubtful: the DNA matches TRBJ2-7 better. The CDR3 length is 14 residues. CDR1 MNHEY and CDR2 SMNVEV come from the germline V gene (reference sequence). In nucleotides, the CDR3 is TGTGCCAGCAGTGGGGGGGAGGTTGGGTACGAGCAGTACTTC. Its translation: CASSGGEVGYEQYF.

This clonotype was seen a few times. The chain uses TRBV6-2 or TRBV6-3 and TRBJ2-7; possibly TRBD1 for D (6 bases). This CDR3 is 12 amino acids long. Germline lookup yields CDR1 MNHEY and CDR2 SVGEGT. V lost 8 bases and J 0 bases, leaving 8 bases between the germline ends. The CDR3 nucleotides read TGTGCCAGCGGGGACATCTCCTACGAGCAGTACTTC. Amino acid sequence: CASGDISYEQYF.

The chain joins TRBV7-8 to TRBJ2-5; TRBD2 might be the D (6 bases). The CDR3 runs 14 residues. V lost 5 bases, J lost 5 bases, and 15 bases lay in between. Germline-derived CDR1 and CDR2 are SGHVS and FQNEAQ. DNA of the CDR3: TGTGCCAGCAGCCGGGCTAGCGCGTCGGAGACCCAGTACTTC. Translated, it gives CASSRASASETQYF.